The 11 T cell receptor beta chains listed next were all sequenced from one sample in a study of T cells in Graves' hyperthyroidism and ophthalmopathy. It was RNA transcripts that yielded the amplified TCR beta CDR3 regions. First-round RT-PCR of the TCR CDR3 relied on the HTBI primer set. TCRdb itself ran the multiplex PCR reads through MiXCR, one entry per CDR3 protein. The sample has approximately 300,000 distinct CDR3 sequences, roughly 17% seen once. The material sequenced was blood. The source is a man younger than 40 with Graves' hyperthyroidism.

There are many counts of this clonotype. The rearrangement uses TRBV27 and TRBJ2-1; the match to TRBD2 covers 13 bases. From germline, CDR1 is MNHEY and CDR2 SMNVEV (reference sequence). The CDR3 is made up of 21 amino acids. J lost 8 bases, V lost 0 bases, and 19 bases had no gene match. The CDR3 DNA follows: TGTGCCAGCAGTTTATCCAGCTACGGACTAGCGGGAGATGGTTTGGGCGATGAGCAGTTCTTC. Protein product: CASSLSSYGLAGDGLGDEQFF.

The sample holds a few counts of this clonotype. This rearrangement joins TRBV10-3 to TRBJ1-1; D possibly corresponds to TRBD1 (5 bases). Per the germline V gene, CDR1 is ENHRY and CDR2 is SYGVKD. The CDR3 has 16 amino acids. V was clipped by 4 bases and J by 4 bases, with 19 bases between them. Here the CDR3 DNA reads TGTGCCATCAGTGGGTCGGGGGAGAATTTGGGCACTGAAGCTTTCTTT. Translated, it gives CAISGSGENLGTEAFF.

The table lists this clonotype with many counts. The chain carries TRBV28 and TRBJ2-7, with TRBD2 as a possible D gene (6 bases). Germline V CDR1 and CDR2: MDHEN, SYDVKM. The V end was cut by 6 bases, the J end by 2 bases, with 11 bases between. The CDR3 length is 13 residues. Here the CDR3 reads CASRLLATYEQYF. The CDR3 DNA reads TGTGCCAGCAGATTGCTAGCGACCTACGAGCAGTACTTC.

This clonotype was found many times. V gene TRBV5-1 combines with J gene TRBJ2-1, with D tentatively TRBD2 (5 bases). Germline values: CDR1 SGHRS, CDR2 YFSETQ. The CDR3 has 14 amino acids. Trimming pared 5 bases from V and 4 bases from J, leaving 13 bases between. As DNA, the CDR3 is TGCGCCAGCAGTCTAGCCTTAGGGTACAATGAGCAGTTCTTC. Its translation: CASSLALGYNEQFF.

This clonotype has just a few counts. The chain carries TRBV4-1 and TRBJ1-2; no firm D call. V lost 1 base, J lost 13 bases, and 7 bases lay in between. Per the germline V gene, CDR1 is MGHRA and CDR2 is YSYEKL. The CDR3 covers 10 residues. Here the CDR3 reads CASSQGVLTF. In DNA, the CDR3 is TGCGCCAGCAGCCAAGGGGTTCTCACCTTC.

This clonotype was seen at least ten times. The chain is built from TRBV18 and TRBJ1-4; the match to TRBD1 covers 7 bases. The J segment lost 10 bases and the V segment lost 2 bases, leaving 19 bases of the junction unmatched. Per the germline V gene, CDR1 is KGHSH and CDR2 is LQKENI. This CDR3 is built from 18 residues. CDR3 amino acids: CASSPGQRQPQGNGKLFF. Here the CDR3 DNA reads TGTGCCAGCTCACCAGGCCAAAGGCAACCACAGGGGAACGGAAAACTGTTTTTT.

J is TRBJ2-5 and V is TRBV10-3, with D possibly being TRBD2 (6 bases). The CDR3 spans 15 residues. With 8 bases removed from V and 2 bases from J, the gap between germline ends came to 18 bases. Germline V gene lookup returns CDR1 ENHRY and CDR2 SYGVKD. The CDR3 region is CAIADGGAGQETQYF. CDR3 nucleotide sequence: TGTGCCATCGCAGATGGGGGTGCGGGGCAAGAGACCCAGTACTTC.

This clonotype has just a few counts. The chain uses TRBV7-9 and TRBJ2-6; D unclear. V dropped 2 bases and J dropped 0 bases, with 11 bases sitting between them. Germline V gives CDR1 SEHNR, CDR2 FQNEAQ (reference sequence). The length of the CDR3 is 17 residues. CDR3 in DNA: TGTGCCAGCAGCTTACGGTGGGCGAGCTCTGGGGCCAACGTCCTGACTTTC. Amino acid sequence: CASSLRWASSGANVLTF.

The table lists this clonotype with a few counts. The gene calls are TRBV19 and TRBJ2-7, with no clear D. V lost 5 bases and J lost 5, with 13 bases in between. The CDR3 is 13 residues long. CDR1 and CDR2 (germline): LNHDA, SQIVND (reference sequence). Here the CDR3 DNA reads TGTGCCAGTAGTTTCTCCCGGTGGAACGAGCAGTACTTC. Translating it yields CASSFSRWNEQYF. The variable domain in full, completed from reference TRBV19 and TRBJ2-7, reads DGGITQSPKYLFRKEGQNVTLSCEQNLNHDAMYWYRQDPGQGLRLIYYSQIVNDFQKGDIAEGYSVSREKKESFPLTVTSAQKNPTAFYLCASSFSRWNEQYFGPGTRLTVT.

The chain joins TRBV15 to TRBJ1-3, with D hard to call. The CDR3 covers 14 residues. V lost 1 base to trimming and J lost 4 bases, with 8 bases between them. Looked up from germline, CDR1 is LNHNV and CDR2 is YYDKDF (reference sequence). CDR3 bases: TGTGCCACCAGCAGAGGAGGTCCCGGAAACACCATATATTTT. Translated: CATSRGGPGNTIYF.

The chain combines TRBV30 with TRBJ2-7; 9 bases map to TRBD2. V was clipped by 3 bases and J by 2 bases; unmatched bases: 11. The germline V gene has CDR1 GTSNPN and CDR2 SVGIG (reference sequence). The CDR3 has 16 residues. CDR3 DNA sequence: TGTGCCTGGAGCCGGGGGAGCGGGGGGACCACCTACGAGCAGTACTTC. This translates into CAWSRGSGGTTYEQYF.